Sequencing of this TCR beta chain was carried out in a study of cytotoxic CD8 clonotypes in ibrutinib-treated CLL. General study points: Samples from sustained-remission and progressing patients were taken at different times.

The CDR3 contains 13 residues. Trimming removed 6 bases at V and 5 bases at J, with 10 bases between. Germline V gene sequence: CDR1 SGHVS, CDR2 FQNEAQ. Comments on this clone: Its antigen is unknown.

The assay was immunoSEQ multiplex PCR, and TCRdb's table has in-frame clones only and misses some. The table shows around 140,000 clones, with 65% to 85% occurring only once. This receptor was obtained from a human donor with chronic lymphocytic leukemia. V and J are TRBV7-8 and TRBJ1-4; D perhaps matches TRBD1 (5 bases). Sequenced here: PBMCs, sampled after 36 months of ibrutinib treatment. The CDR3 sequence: CASRQGANEKLFF. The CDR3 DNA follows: TGTGCCAGCAGGCAGGGAGCCAATGAAAAACTGTTTTTT.